One and the same sample provided the 27 T cell receptor beta chains below, sequenced in a study of technical replicates of blood from a few donors. Assay used: immunoSEQ multiplex PCR; TCRdb lists only in-frame clones, some missing. Of over 90,000 clones in the sample, about 96% are singletons; the top ten hold roughly 0.33%. Sample: T cells isolated from PBMCs. The source of these receptors is a human donor in good health.

The chain uses TRBV4-2 and TRBJ2-1; possibly TRBD2 for D (6 bases). The V end lost 0 bases, the J end lost 6 bases, and 18 bases lay between the germline ends. The CDR3 spans 17 residues. Germline V gene data show CDR1 as LGHNA and CDR2 as YNFKEQ. The CDR3 DNA follows: TGTGCCAGCAGCCAAGACTCCCGGGACTTATTGATCAATGAGCAGTTCTTC. Encoded protein: CASSQDSRDLLINEQFF.

The chain is built from TRBV28 and TRBJ1-1; D remains unclear. This CDR3 contains 12 residues. Trimming removed 7 bases at V and 0 bases at J, with 6 bases between. Germline V lookup: CDR1 MDHEN, CDR2 SYDVKM. CDR3 residues: CASIGLNTEAFF. The CDR3 DNA follows: TGTGCCAGCATCGGTCTGAACACTGAAGCTTTCTTT.

This chain connects TRBV6-1 to TRBJ2-7, with TRBD1 identical over 7 bases. V was clipped by 5 bases and J by 3 bases; unmatched bases: 10. Per the germline V gene, CDR1 is MNHNS and CDR2 is SASEGT. The CDR3 length is 15 residues. Here the CDR3 reads CASSSTRDSYYEQYF. The CDR3 DNA sequence: TGTGCCAGCAGTTCAACTCGGGACAGTTACTACGAGCAGTACTTC.

This chain joins TRBV27 and TRBJ1-1; weak D call: TRBD1 (6 bases). With 4 bases removed from V and 0 bases from J, the gap between germline ends came to 12 bases. Germline V gives CDR1 MNHEY, CDR2 SMNVEV (reference sequence). The CDR3 runs to 15 residues. The CDR3 DNA follows: TGTGCCAGCAGTTCCGGGACATCTATGAACACTGAAGCTTTCTTT. This gives the protein CASSSGTSMNTEAFF.

This clone was seen a handful of times. CDR3: CARMFPDRYSGNTIYF. CDR3 DNA sequence: TGTGCCAGGATGTTTCCTGACAGATACTCTGGAAACACCATATATTTT. This chain uses TRBV19 with TRBJ1-3; a possible D gene is TRBD1 (5 bases). CDR1 is LNHDA, CDR2 SQIVND, per germline (reference sequence). CDR3 length: 16 residues. Trimming took 9 bases from V and 0 from J, leaving 18 bases between them.

J is TRBJ2-7 and V is TRBV7-9, with D maybe TRBD1 (6 bases). V gave up 6 bases and J gave up 3 bases, with 18 bases separating them. This CDR3 region has 15 residues. The germline gives CDR1 SEHNR, CDR2 FQNEAQ (reference sequence). CDR3 residues: CASSCRDRRLYEQYF. The DNA of the CDR3 is TGTGCCAGCAGTTGCCGAGACAGGAGGCTCTACGAGCAGTACTTC. Full variable domain (remainder filled in from reference TRBV7-9 and TRBJ2-7): DTGVSQNPRHKITKRGQNVTFRCDPISEHNRLYWYRQTLGQGPEFLTYFQNEAQLEKSRLLSDRFSAERPKGSFSTLEIQRTEQGDSAMYLCASSCRDRRLYEQYFGPGTRLTVT.

The chain recombines TRBV5-1 with TRBJ2-1; D gene uncertain. CDR1 and CDR2 (germline): SGHRS, YFSETQ. V was trimmed by 1 base and J by 7 bases, leaving 6 bases between them. The CDR3 consists of 12 residues. The CDR3 DNA reads as TGCGCCAGCAGCTTGTTTTTAAATGAGCAGTTCTTC. Its translation: CASSLFLNEQFF. The variable domain in full, completed from reference TRBV5-1 and TRBJ2-1, reads KAGVTQTPRYLIKTRGQQVTLSCSPISGHRSVSWYQQTPGQGLQFLFEYFSETQRNKGNFPGRFSGRQFSNSRSEMNVSTLELGDSALYLCASSLFLNEQFFGPGTRLTVL.

V usage is TRBV30 and J usage is TRBJ1-1; D remains unclear. V lost 4 bases and J lost 1, with 7 bases in between. Per the germline V gene, CDR1 is GTSNPN and CDR2 is SVGIG (reference sequence). This CDR3 is 12 amino acids long. The CDR3 nucleotides read TGTGCCTGGATGCTCGGGAACACTGAAGCTTTCTTT. The encoded protein is CAWMLGNTEAFF.

The genes are TRBV15 and TRBJ2-2; D is uncertain. The CDR3 runs 13 residues. In germline, CDR1 is LNHNV, CDR2 YYDKDF (reference sequence). V was cut by 0 bases and J by 8 bases, with 7 bases left in between. The CDR3 loop is CATSRDGQGELFF. The CDR3 bases are TGTGCCACCAGCAGAGATGGGCAGGGGGAGCTGTTTTTT.

The rearrangement joins TRBV30 to TRBJ2-1, with TRBD2 matching 8 bases. CDR1 and CDR2 (germline): GTSNPN, SVGIG (reference sequence). The V segment lost 0 bases and the J segment 2 bases; nucleotides outside the gene matches: 3. The CDR3 extends over 15 amino acids. This chain's CDR3 is CAWSVQLAAYNEQFF. In DNA, the CDR3 is TGTGCCTGGAGTGTACAACTAGCGGCCTACAATGAGCAGTTCTTC.

This rearrangement joins TRBV15 to TRBJ2-5; 7 bases align to TRBD2. V lost 4 bases and J lost 0; bases outside the gene matches: 14. The CDR3 has 18 amino acids. Germline V CDR1 and CDR2: LNHNV, YYDKDF (reference sequence). CDR3 nucleotides: TGTGCCACCAGCACCCCCGGGAGGAGGGGAGTGGACCAAGAGACCCAGTACTTC. Translation: CATSTPGRRGVDQETQYF.

This chain connects TRBV7-2 to TRBJ1-4; the D gene is possibly TRBD1 (6 bases). Trimming took 2 bases from V and 2 from J, leaving 9 bases between them. The CDR3 consists of 15 residues. Germline loops: CDR1 SGHTA, CDR2 FQGNSA. CDR3 nucleotides: TGTGCCAGCAGCTTAAAAGGGGGTACTAATGAAAAACTGTTTTTT. Translated, it gives CASSLKGGTNEKLFF. The variable domain in full, with the rest retrieved from reference TRBV7-2 and TRBJ1-4, is GAGVSQSPSNKVTEKGKDVELRCDPISGHTALYWYRQSLGQGLEFLIYFQGNSAPDKSGLPSDRFSAERTGGSVSTLTIQRTQQEDSAVYLCASSLKGGTNEKLFFGSGTQLSVL.

V and J are TRBV7-2 and TRBJ2-1; tentative D call: TRBD1 (6 bases). The V gene lost 4 bases and the J gene lost 10 bases, with 8 bases spanning the gap. The CDR3 has 11 amino acids. Germline values: CDR1 SGHTA, CDR2 FQGNSA. The CDR3 DNA follows: TGTGCCAGCAGCTACGGGACAGAGCAGTTCTTC. Translated: CASSYGTEQFF.

The chain joins TRBV19 to TRBJ1-1, with TRBD1 as a possible D gene (5 bases). This CDR3 has 14 amino acids. Germline V CDR1 and CDR2: LNHDA, SQIVND (reference sequence). The V end lost 3 bases, the J end lost 4 bases, and 12 bases lay between the germline ends. CDR3 DNA sequence: TGTGCCAGTAGTATTGGGCAGGGAACCACTGAAGCTTTCTTT. Protein: CASSIGQGTTEAFF.

CDR3 bases: TGTGCCAGCAGCTTGGGACTAGCGGGTTCAGATACGCAGTATTTT. Its translation is CASSLGLAGSDTQYF. This chain uses TRBV7-9 with TRBJ2-3; the match to TRBD2 covers 12 bases. The CDR3 totals 15 residues. Germline V gives CDR1 SEHNR, CDR2 FQNEAQ (reference sequence). J gave up 4 bases and V 3 bases, and 2 bases lay outside the gene matches.

This sequence joins TRBV28 and TRBJ2-2, with 11 bases lining up with TRBD2. Germline loops: CDR1 MDHEN, CDR2 SYDVKM. V gave up 6 bases and J gave up 7 bases; unmatched junction bases: 7. The CDR3 length is 15 residues. CDR3 sequence: CASREGLAVVGELFF. CDR3 DNA: TGTGCCAGCAGAGAGGGACTAGCGGTCGTCGGGGAGCTGTTTTTT.

The table lists this clone with a count of one. The chain recombines TRBV5-6 with TRBJ1-2; no clear D. The CDR3 is 13 amino acids. V was shortened by 0 bases and J by 2 bases, with 5 bases between the two germline ends. Germline lookup yields CDR1 SGHDT and CDR2 YYEEEE. CDR3: CASSLERNYGYTF. In nucleotides, the CDR3 is TGTGCCAGCAGCTTGGAGAGGAACTATGGCTACACCTTC.

The chain links TRBV9 to TRBJ2-7; TRBD2 matches at 7 bases. J was trimmed by 2 bases and V by 0 bases; bases with no gene match: 5. The CDR3 has 15 amino acids. Germline CDR1 is SGDLS and CDR2 is YYNGEE. The CDR3 bases are TGTGCCAGCAGCGTAGGGGGTCTAGCGGCCTACGAGCAGTACTTC. Encoded protein: CASSVGGLAAYEQYF.

The rearrangement joins TRBV28 to TRBJ2-1; no clear D. V lost 6 bases to trimming and J lost 4 bases, with 16 bases between them. The CDR3 spans 15 residues. In germline, CDR1 is MDHEN, CDR2 SYDVKM. CDR3 loop: CASSKFRRRYNEQFF. In nucleotides, the CDR3 is TGTGCCAGCAGCAAGTTTAGGCGGCGTTACAATGAGCAGTTCTTC.

This sequence joins TRBV28 and TRBJ1-4; D ambiguous. CDR3 length: 11 amino acids. With 3 bases removed from V and 10 bases from J, the gap between germline ends came to 6 bases. Germline CDR1 reads MDHEN; CDR2 reads SYDVKM. CDR3 DNA sequence: TGTGCCAGCAGTTTGAGAGGAAAACTGTTTTTT. Its protein is CASSLRGKLFF. Looking up the rest from reference TRBV28 and TRBJ1-4 gives the full variable domain: DVKVTQSSRYLVKRTGEKVFLECVQDMDHENMFWYRQDPGLGLRLIYFSYDVKMKEKGDIPEGYSVSREKKERFSLILESASTNQTSMYLCASSLRGKLFFGSGTQLSVL.

V is TRBV28 and J is TRBJ2-5, with 9 bases lining up with TRBD1. The V gene's germline CDR1 is MDHEN and CDR2 SYDVKM. Trimming took 8 bases from V and 3 from J; bases not matched to a gene: 10. The CDR3 length is 15 residues. In DNA, the CDR3 is TGTGCCAGCCGTACATATCGGGACAGGGAAGAGACCCAGTACTTC. Its protein product is CASRTYRDREETQYF. Full variable domain (remainder filled in from reference TRBV28 and TRBJ2-5): DVKVTQSSRYLVKRTGEKVFLECVQDMDHENMFWYRQDPGLGLRLIYFSYDVKMKEKGDIPEGYSVSREKKERFSLILESASTNQTSMYLCASRTYRDREETQYFGPGTRLLVL.

This CDR3 is CASVRTGNYGYTF. As DNA, the CDR3 is TGTGCCAGCGTAAGGACAGGGAACTATGGCTACACCTTC. This chain uses TRBV5-5 with TRBJ1-2; TRBD1 matches at 8 bases. Trimming cost V 7 bases and J 2 bases; bases outside gene matches: 4. Germline values: CDR1 SGHKS, CDR2 YYEKEE (reference sequence). This CDR3 comprises 13 residues.

V usage is TRBV11-1 and J usage is TRBJ2-1; tentatively, D is TRBD2 (6 bases). With 8 bases removed from V and 4 bases from J, the gap between germline ends came to 18 bases. Germline CDR1 SGHAT, CDR2 FQDESV (reference sequence). The CDR3 length is 15 residues. The CDR3 DNA reads TGTGCCAGCCGTCCCCTGGGCGGGAATTACAATGAGCAGTTCTTC. Protein sequence: CASRPLGGNYNEQFF.

The rearrangement joins TRBV18 to TRBJ1-2; tentatively, D is TRBD1 (6 bases). From germline, CDR1 is KGHSH and CDR2 LQKENI. V dropped 6 bases and J dropped 4 bases, with 9 bases sitting between them. The CDR3 spans 12 residues. CDR3 sequence reads: CASSEQGYGYTF. CDR3 nucleotides: TGTGCCAGCTCGGAACAGGGCTATGGCTACACCTTC.

The gene calls are TRBV9 and TRBJ2-2; D is perhaps TRBD1 (6 bases). Per the germline V gene, CDR1 is SGDLS and CDR2 is YYNGEE. With 7 bases removed from V and 4 bases from J, the gap between germline ends came to 11 bases. The CDR3 runs 13 residues. CDR3 nucleotides: TGTGCCAGCTTACAGGGAAGCACCGGGGAGCTGTTTTTT. Translated: CASLQGSTGELFF.

J is TRBJ2-5 and V is TRBV11-2; D call uncertain. V was pared by 0 bases and J by 3 bases, with 11 bases between. The CDR3 is made up of 15 amino acids. The germline gives CDR1 SGHAT, CDR2 FQNNGV. The CDR3 region has the DNA TGTGCCAGCAGCTTAGATCTTGCCCGGGAAGAGACCCAGTACTTC. As protein: CASSLDLAREETQYF.

This chain links TRBV6-5 with TRBJ1-3; no reliable D call. Germline V lookup: CDR1 MNHEY, CDR2 SVGAGI. Trimming removed 8 bases from V and 0 bases from J, with 11 bases in between. This CDR3 has 14 amino acids. The CDR3 nucleotides read TGTGCCAGCGGCGGAGCGTTCTCTGGAAACACCATATATTTT. Its protein is CASGGAFSGNTIYF.